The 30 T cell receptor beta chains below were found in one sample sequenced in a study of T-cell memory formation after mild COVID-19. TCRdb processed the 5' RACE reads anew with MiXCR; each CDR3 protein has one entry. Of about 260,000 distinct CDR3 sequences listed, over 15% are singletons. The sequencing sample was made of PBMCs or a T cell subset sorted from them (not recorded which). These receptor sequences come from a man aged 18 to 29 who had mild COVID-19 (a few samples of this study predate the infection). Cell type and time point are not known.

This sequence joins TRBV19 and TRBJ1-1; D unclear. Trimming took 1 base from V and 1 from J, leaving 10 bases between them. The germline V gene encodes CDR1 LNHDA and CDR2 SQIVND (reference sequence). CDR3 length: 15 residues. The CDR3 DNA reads TGTGCCAGTAGTATAGGTTCCGGTCGGAACACTGAAGCTTTCTTT. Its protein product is CASSIGSGRNTEAFF.

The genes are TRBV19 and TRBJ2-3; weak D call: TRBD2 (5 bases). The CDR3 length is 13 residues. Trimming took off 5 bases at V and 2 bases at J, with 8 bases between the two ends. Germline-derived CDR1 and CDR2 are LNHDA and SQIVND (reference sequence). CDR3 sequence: CASSRAATDTQYF. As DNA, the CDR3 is TGTGCCAGTAGTCGAGCGGCCACAGATACGCAGTATTTT.

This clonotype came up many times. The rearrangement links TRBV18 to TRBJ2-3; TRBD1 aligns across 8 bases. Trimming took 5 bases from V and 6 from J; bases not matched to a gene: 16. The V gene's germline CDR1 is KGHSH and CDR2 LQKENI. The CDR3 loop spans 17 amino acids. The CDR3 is CASSYPELGTGVDTQYF. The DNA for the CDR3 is TGTGCCAGCTCATATCCGGAGTTGGGGACAGGAGTCGATACGCAGTATTTT.

CDR3 protein: CASSLPPGTGHSYEQYF. The CDR3 DNA sequence: TGTGCCAGCAGCTTACCCCCCGGGACAGGGCACTCCTACGAGCAGTACTTC. The chain has TRBV7-6 and TRBJ2-7, with 9 bases matching TRBD1. Germline CDR1 SGHVS, CDR2 FNYEAQ. The CDR3 loop spans 17 amino acids. Unmatched junction bases numbered 8, after V lost 2 bases and J lost 0 bases.

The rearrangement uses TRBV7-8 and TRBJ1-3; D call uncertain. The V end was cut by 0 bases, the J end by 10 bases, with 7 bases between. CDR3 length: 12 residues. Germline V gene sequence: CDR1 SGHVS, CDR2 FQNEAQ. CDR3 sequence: CASSLASGTIYF. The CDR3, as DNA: TGTGCCAGCAGCTTAGCGTCGGGAACCATATATTTT.

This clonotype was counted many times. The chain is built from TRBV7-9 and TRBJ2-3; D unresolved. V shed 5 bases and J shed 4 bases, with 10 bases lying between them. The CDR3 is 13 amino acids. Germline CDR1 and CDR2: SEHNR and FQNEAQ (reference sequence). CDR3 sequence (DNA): TGTGCCAGCAGCCCCAGGACCGCAGATACGCAGTATTTT. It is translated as CASSPRTADTQYF.

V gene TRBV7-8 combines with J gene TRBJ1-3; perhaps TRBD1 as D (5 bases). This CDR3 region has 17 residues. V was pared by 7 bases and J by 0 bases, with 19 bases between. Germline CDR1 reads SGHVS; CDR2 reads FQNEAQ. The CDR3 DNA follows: TGTGCCAGCAACCGAGGGACTCTCAAAAGCTCTGGAAACACCATATATTTT. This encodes CASNRGTLKSSGNTIYF.

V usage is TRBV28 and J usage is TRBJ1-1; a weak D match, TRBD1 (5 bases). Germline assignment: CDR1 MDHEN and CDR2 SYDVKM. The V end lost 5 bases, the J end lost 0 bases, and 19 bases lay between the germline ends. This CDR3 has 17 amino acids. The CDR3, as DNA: TGTGCCAGCAGTGATCCCCTGGACACATTGATGAACACTGAAGCTTTCTTT. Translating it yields CASSDPLDTLMNTEAFF.

CDR3 in amino acids: CASSLELGDRYEQYV. The CDR3, as DNA: TGTGCCAGCAGCTTAGAGTTAGGGGACAGGTACGAGCAGTACGTC. The V gene is TRBV7-9, the J gene TRBJ2-7; 8 bases align to TRBD1. J was trimmed by 4 bases and V by 1 base; bases with no gene match: 6. The CDR3 runs 15 residues. Germline V gene sequence: CDR1 SEHNR, CDR2 FQNEAQ (reference sequence).

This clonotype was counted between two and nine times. The CDR3 DNA sequence: TGTGCCACCGGGCCCAGGTGGTCAGAGACCCAGTACTTC. Protein product: CATGPRWSETQYF. This chain links TRBV11-2 with TRBJ2-5, with no clear D. Deletions cut 10 bases from V and 4 bases from J, with 16 bases between. The CDR3 totals 13 residues. The germline V gene has CDR1 SGHAT and CDR2 FQNNGV.

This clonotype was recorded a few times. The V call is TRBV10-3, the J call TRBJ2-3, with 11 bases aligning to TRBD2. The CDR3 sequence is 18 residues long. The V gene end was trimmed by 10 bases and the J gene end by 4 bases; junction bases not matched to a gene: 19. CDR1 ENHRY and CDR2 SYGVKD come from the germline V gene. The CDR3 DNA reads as TGTGCCACCAAAGCCGGGGGACTAGCGGCGACTCGCGCAGATACGCAGTATTTT. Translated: CATKAGGLAATRADTQYF.

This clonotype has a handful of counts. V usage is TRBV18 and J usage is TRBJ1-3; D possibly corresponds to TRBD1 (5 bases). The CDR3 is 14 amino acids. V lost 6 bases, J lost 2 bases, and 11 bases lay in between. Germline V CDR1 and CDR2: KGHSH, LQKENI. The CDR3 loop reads CASSYDSPGNTIYF. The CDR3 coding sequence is TGTGCCAGCTCGTACGACAGTCCTGGAAACACCATATATTTT.

CDR3 in amino acids: CASSSTSGVTDTQYF. CDR3 nucleotide sequence: TGTGCCAGCAGTTCGACTAGCGGGGTAACAGATACGCAGTATTTT. The rearrangement uses TRBV12-3 or TRBV12-4 and TRBJ2-3, with 11 bases matching TRBD2. J lost 3 bases, V lost 4 bases, and 3 bases had no gene match. CDR3 length: 15 amino acids.

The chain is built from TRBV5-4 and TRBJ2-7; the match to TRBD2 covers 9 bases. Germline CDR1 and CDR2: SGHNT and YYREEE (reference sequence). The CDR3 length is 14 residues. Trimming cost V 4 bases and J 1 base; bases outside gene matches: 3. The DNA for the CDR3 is TGTGCCAGCAGCATGGCGGGGGGGTCCTACGAGCAGTACGTC. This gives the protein CASSMAGGSYEQYV.

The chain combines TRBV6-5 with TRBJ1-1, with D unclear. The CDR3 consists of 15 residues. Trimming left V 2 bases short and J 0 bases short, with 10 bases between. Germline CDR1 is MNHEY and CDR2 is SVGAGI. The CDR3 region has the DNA TGTGCCAGCAGTTACGCGTTTCAGATGAACACTGAAGCTTTCTTT. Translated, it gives CASSYAFQMNTEAFF.

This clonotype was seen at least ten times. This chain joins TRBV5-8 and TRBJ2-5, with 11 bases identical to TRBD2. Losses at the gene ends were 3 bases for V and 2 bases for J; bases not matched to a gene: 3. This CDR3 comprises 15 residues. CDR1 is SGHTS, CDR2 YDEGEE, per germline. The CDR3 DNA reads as TGTGCCAGCAGCTCTAGCGGGGGGACTCAAGAGACCCAGTACTTC. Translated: CASSSSGGTQETQYF.

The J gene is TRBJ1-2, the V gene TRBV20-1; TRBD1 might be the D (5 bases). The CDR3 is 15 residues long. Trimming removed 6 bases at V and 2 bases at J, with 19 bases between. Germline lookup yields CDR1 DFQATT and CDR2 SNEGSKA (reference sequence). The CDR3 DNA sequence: TGCAGTGCCCCCACTCCGGGACGGCGGAACTATGGCTACACCTTC. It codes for CSAPTPGRRNYGYTF.

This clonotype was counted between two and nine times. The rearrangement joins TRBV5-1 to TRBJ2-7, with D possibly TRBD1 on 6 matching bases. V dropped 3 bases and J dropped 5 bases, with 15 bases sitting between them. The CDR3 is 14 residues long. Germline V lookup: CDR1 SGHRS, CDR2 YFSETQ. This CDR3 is CASSWGQTGNEQYF. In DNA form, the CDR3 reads TGCGCCAGCAGCTGGGGCCAAACAGGGAACGAGCAGTACTTC.

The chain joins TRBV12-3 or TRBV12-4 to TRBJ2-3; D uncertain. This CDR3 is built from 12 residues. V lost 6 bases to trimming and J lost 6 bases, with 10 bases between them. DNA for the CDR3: TGTGCCAGCAGACTTGAAGCGGATACGCAGTATTTT. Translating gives CASRLEADTQYF.

The CDR3 DNA follows: TGTGCCAGCAGCTCAAGAGATCTCCACGAGCAGTACTTC. Protein: CASSSRDLHEQYF. The V call is TRBV7-8, the J call TRBJ2-7; D is unclear. The CDR3 contains 13 residues. With 4 bases removed from V and 5 bases from J, the gap between germline ends came to 12 bases. Germline V gene sequence: CDR1 SGHVS, CDR2 FQNEAQ.

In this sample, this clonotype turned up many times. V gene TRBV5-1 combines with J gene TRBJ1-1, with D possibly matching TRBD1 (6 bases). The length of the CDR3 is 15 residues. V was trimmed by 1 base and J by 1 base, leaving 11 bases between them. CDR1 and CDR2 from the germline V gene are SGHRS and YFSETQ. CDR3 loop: CASSLTAQGNTEAFF. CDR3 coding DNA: TGCGCCAGCAGCTTGACAGCACAGGGGAACACTGAAGCTTTCTTT.

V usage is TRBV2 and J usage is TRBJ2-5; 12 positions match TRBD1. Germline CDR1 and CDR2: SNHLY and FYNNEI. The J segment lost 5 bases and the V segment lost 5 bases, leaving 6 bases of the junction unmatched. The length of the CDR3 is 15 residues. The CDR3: CASSQMGQGAETQYF. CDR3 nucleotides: TGTGCCAGCAGTCAAATGGGACAGGGGGCTGAGACCCAGTACTTC.

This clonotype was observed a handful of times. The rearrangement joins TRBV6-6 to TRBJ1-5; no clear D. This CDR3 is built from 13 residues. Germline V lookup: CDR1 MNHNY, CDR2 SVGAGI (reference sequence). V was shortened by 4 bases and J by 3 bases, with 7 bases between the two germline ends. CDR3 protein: CASSWEHNQPQHF. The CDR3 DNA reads TGTGCCAGCAGTTGGGAACACAATCAGCCCCAGCATTTT.

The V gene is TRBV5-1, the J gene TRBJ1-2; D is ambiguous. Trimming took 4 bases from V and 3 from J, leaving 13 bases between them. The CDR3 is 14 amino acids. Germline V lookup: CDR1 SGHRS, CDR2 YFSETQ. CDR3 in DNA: TGCGCCAGCAGCCTTCGCCCGGTGGACTATGGCTACACCTTC. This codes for CASSLRPVDYGYTF.

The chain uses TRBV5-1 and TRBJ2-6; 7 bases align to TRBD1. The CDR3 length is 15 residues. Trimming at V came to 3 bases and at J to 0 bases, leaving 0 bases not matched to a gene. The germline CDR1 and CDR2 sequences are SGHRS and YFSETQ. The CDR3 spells CASSWDSSGANVLTF. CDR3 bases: TGCGCCAGCAGCTGGGACAGCTCTGGGGCCAACGTCCTGACTTTC.

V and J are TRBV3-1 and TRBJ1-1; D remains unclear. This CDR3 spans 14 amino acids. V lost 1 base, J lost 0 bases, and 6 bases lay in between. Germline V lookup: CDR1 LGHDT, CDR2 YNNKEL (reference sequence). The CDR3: CASSQAGLNTEAFF. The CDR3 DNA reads TGTGCCAGCAGCCAAGCAGGCCTGAACACTGAAGCTTTCTTT.

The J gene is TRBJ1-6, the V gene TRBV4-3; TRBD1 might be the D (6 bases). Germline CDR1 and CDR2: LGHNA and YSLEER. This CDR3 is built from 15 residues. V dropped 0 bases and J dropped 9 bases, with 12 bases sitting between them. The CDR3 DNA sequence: TGCGCCAGCAGCCAAGAAAACAGGGAGGCTTCACCCCTCCACTTT. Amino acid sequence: CASSQENREASPLHF.

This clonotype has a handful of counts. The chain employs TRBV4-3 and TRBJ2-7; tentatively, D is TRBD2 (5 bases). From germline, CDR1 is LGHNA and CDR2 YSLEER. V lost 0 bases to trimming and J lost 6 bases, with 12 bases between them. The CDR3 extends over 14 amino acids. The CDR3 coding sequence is TGCGCCAGCAGCCAAGATGGGTTAGCGCCCGAGCAGTACTTC. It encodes CASSQDGLAPEQYF.

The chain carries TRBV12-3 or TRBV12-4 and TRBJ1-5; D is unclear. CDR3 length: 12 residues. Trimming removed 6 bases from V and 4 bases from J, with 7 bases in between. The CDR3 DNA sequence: TGTGCCAGCAGCCACCTAAATCAGCCCCAGCATTTT. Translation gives CASSHLNQPQHF.

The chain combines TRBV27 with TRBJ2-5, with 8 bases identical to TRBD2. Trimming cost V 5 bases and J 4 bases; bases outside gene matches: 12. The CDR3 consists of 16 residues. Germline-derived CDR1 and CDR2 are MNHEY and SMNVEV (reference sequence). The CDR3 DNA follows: TGTGCCAGCAGTCCCGTTACCGGGACTAGAGGAGAGACCCAGTACTTC. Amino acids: CASSPVTGTRGETQYF.